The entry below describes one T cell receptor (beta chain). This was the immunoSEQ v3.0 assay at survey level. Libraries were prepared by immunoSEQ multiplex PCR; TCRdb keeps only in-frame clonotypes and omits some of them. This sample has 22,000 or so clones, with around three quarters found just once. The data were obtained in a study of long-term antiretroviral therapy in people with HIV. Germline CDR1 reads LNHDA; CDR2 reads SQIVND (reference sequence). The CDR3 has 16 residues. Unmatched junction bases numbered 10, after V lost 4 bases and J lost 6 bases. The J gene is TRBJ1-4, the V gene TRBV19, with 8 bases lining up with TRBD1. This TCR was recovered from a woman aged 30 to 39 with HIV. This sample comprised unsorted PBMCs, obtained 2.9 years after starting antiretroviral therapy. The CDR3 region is CASSTRTGRGYEKLFF. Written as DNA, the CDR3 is TGTGCCAGTAGTACAAGGACAGGGCGAGGTTATGAAAAACTGTTTTTT.